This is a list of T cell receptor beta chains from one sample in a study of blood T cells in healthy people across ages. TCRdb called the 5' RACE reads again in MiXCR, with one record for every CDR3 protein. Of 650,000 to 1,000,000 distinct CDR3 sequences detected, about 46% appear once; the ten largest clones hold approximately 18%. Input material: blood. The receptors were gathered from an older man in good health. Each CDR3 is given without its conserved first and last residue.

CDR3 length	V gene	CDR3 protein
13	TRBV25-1	ASRASGSVTDTQY
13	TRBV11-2	ASSLEWGFSYEQY
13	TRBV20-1	SASQGRGGLLEAF
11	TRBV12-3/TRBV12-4	ASSSTYNSPLH
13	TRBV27	ASSLNQRTNEKLF
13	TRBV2	AGSDGRTSTDTQY
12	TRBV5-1	ASNDRGTTDTQY
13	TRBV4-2	ASSQDMSESYGYT
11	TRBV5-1	ASRSRGRSEQY
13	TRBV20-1	GGADSSLSLETQY
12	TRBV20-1	SARQGVWNTEAF
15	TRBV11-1	ASSPGTVGTDQETQY